This TCR beta chain is drawn from a study of long-term antiretroviral therapy in people with HIV (dated by TCRdb to the early 2020s). In the study overall: The earliest samples were collected about a decade before the 2015 WHO recommendation for immediate ART, when ART was typically delayed until CD4 counts fell. No cross-contamination during QIAcube processing was shown when test extractions of a monoclonal T-cell line were performed alongside 30 to 40 polyclonal samples. The cohort contributed under 200 cryopreserved PBMC samples from under 35 adults with confirmed HIV infection, collected serially over a mean of around 6 years (range 1-12). About 40% of the 30 participants with HIV were female. A retrospective serial study tested whether ART initiation and durable HIV suppression were associated with changes in peripheral blood TRB repertoire composition and diversity.

The immunoSEQ hsTCRB v3.0 assay was used at survey level resolution for TRB variable region sequencing. TRB sequencing targeted a depth of roughly 35,000-55,000 T-cell genomes per sample. An Illumina MiSeq with a v3 150-cycle kit was used to sequence the pooled TRB libraries. In the authors' own workflow: Repertoire analysis ran in R within a reproducible Nextflow workflow covering QC, data transformation and analysis. LymphoSeq2, an R package for exploring AIRR-Seq data, was used to implement custom analyses. After excluding a handful of samples that yielded fewer than 5000 total TRB sequences, 190 or so HIV repertoires remained for analysis. Among the roughly 200 retained HIV repertoires, 55 to 65 were collected before ART initiation and more than 120 after ART initiation. Repertoires were downsampled to 5000 TRB nucleotide sequences, with summary statistics averaged over 100 downsampling iterations. Only TRB sequences with CDR3 regions of at least seven amino acids were retained for analysis. Two measures captured diversity: a Shannon entropy-derived clonality score and the Gini coefficient. In repertoire networks, the top 5000 CDR3 amino acid sequences were linked whenever an edit distance of one separated two sequences. GLIPH2 predicted antigen specificity groups and MHC restriction for TRB CDR3 amino acid sequences. To flag known CMV, EBV, HIV or tissue antigen associations, CDR3 amino acid sequences were matched against VDJdb and McPAS-TCR. Pre-ART, post-ART and control groups were compared with Wilcoxon signed-rank tests and Holm-Bonferroni correction. TCRdb stores this immuneACCESS table with in-frame sequences only. Part of the clones is absent; in the studies checked, under half of the shortfall reflects unresolved V genes, and no reason is known for the rest. That table is the source of V, J and clone size, and D and trimming were worked out from the DNA. Counted in this sample were 20,000 to 25,000 clones; around 80% of them appeared once. 7.2% of the sample belongs to the ten largest clones.

The V end gives up 5 bases and the J end 1 base, leaving 6 bases in the junction not matched to a gene. CDR1 is given as MNHEY and CDR2 as SMNVEV, both from the germline V gene (reference sequence). Inclusive of the bounding cysteine and phenylalanine, the CDR3 is 16 residues long. Only CDR3 DNA is held: 48 bases, read in frame from base 1. Concerning this clone: What this receptor recognizes is not known. One base away there is no much larger clone; base qualities are not given.

The paper's findings and limits, for the study overall: Because pre-ART samples had limited cell numbers, unsorted PBMC were profiled rather than sorted CD4+ and CD8+ T cells. Inferences about post-ART repertoire changes were limited because no data were available on ART adherence, viral resistance or therapy changes. The samples span the years 2004 to 2017, and the ART regimens used may be less effective than current regimens. Since PBMC availability was limited, sequencing covered only the TCR beta chain, with no alpha chain pairing. HIV repertoires had narrower CDR3 length ranges than controls, and the network structure suggested an antigen-experienced repertoire that shifted only slightly toward naive after ART. A significant increase in TRB diversity was found to be associated with ART initiation, although TRB diversity was observed to remain significantly below that of transplant donor controls even after long-term ART. Expanded TRB clones identified before ART initiation dominated the repertoire at all time points, although this dominance fluctuated and declined in many PLHIV after ART.

Inclusion was restricted to participants for whom at least one PBMC sample before ART initiation and at least two post-ART samples were available. All participants with HIV were treated in the United States of America. Before DNA extraction, cryopreserved samples of about 0.95-11 million PBMC were thawed and washed. At the time of the earliest PBMC sample, participants with HIV were aged between about 20 and 60 years. Each participant contributed PBMC samples from 1-4 timepoints before ART initiation and 2-8 timepoints after ART initiation, with a median of 7 samples. Serial HIV viral load, CD4+ T-cell count, ART history and demographic data were obtained for every participant. Using a Qiagen kit on a QIAcube, genomic DNA was extracted from unsorted PBMC, with samples processed in batches of 12.

Specimen: unsorted PBMCs, collected 1.5 years after starting antiretroviral therapy. This clonotype was obtained from a man aged 25 to 40 with HIV. The chain is made from TRBV27 and TRBJ1-5; 9 bases in between match TRBD1. CDR3 region: CASSPQQGASNQPQHF. The DNA sequence is as follows: TGTGCCAGCAGTCCTCAACAGGGGGCAAGCAATCAGCCCCAGCATTTT.